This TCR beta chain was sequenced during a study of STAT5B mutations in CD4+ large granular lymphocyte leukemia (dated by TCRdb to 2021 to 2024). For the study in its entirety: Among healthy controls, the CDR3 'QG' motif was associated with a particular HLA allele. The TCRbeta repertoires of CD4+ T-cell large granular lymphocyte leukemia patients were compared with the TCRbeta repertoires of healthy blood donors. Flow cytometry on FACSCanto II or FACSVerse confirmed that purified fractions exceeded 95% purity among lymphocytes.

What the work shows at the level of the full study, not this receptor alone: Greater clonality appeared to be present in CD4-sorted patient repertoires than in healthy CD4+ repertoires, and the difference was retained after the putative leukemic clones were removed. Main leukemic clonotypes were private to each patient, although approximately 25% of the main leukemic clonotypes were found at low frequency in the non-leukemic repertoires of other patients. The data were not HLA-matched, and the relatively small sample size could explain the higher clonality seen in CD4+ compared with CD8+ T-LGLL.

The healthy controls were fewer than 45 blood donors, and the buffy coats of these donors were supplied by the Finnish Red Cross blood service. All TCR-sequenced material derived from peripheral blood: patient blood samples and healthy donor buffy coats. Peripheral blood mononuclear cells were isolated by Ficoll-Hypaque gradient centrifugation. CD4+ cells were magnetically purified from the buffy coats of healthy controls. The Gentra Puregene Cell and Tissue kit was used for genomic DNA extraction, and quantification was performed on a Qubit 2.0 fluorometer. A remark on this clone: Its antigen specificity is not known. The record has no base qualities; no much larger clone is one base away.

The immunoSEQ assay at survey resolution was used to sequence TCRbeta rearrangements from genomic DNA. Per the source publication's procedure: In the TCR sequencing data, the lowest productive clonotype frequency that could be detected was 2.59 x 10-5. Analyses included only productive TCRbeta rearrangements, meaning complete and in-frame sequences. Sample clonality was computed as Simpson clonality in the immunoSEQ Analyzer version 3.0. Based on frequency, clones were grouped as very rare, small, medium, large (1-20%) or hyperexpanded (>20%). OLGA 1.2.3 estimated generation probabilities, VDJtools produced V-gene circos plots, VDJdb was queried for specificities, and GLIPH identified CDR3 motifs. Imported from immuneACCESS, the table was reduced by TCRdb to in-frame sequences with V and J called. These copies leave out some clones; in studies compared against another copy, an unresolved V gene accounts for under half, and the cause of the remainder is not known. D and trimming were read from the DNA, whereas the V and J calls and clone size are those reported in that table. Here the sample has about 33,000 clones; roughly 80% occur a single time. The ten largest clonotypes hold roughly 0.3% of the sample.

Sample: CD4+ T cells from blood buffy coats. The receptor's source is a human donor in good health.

The CDR3 protein sequence reads: CASSLGGQDGELFF. DNA sequence: TGTGCCAGCAGCTTAGGAGGACAGGACGGGGAGCTGTTTTTT. Recombination joined TRBV7-9 with TRBJ2-2, and TRBD1 matches 7 of the central bases. Taken from cysteine to phenylalanine, the CDR3 has 14 residues. The read is trimmed to its CDR3 DNA, 42 bases read in frame from base 1. V is cut back by 1 base and J by 7 bases, with 3 bases in the junction unmatched. CDR1 SEHNR and CDR2 FQNEAQ were looked up in the germline V gene (reference sequence).